The 29 T cell receptor beta chains reported below all come from one sample, sequenced in a study of blood T cell repertoires in COVID-19. Sequenced by immunoSEQ multiplex PCR; TCRdb stores in-frame clones only, minus some. The table includes about 410,000 clones, 70% to 90% detected once. Material: peripheral blood. The source is a woman in her forties with COVID-19, enrolled during active disease.

CDR3 protein: CASSLDGTDSSNQPQHF. The CDR3 region has the DNA TGTGCCAGCAGCTTAGATGGTACGGACAGCTCCAATCAGCCCCAGCATTTT. The chain couples TRBV7-9 to TRBJ1-5, with a possible D match to TRBD1 (6 bases). Between the trimmed V and J ends, which lost 1 base and 3 bases, there was a span of 16 bases. This CDR3 has 17 residues. Germline CDR1 is SEHNR and CDR2 is FQNEAQ (reference sequence).

The J gene is TRBJ1-1, the V gene TRBV28, with D unclear. There are 16 residues in the CDR3. V lost 6 bases and J lost 6, with 23 bases in between. Germline assignment: CDR1 MDHEN and CDR2 SYDVKM. The CDR3 reads CASRSPEGPDWAEAFF. The CDR3 DNA follows: TGTGCCAGCAGGAGTCCGGAGGGCCCCGATTGGGCTGAAGCTTTCTTT.

This rearrangement joins TRBV28 to TRBJ2-5; D is possibly TRBD1 (6 bases). This CDR3 region has 18 residues. In germline, CDR1 is MDHEN, CDR2 SYDVKM. The V end was cut by 5 bases, the J end by 0 bases, with 22 bases between. CDR3 amino acids: CASSHLLPGTFYQETQYF. CDR3 in DNA: TGTGCCAGCAGTCACCTTTTGCCGGGGACATTCTACCAAGAGACCCAGTACTTC. Using reference TRBV28 and TRBJ2-5 for the parts outside the CDR3, the full variable domain is DVKVTQSSRYLVKRTGEKVFLECVQDMDHENMFWYRQDPGLGLRLIYFSYDVKMKEKGDIPEGYSVSREKKERFSLILESASTNQTSMYLCASSHLLPGTFYQETQYFGPGTRLLVL.

The chain couples TRBV19 to TRBJ1-2; possible D gene TRBD1, 6 bases. The CDR3 length is 14 residues. Deletions cut 7 bases from V and 0 bases from J, with 12 bases between. In germline, CDR1 is LNHDA, CDR2 SQIVND (reference sequence). For the CDR3, the DNA is TGTGCCAGTACTGGGACATCGGCTAACTATGGCTACACCTTC. Its translation is CASTGTSANYGYTF.

J is TRBJ2-3 and V is TRBV5-1, with TRBD2 identical over 9 bases. This CDR3 is 15 amino acids long. The V segment lost 4 bases and the J segment 6 bases; nucleotides outside the gene matches: 9. Germline loops: CDR1 SGHRS, CDR2 YFSETQ. The CDR3 region is CASSAGLAPADTQYF. CDR3 DNA sequence: TGCGCCAGCAGCGCGGGACTAGCCCCCGCCGATACGCAGTATTTT.

In its sample, this clone was seen once. The chain carries TRBV19 and TRBJ1-2, with 10 bases that match TRBD1. The CDR3 is made up of 17 amino acids. Germline trimming cut 4 bases from V and 3 bases from J; bases unmatched to any gene: 11. Germline-derived CDR1 and CDR2 are LNHDA and SQIVND (reference sequence). The CDR3: CASSKPLLDRGDYGYTF. DNA of the CDR3: TGTGCCAGTAGTAAACCCTTATTGGACAGGGGGGACTATGGCTACACCTTC.

The chain employs TRBV19 and TRBJ1-2; D is possibly TRBD1 (5 bases). The CDR3 extends over 18 amino acids. V lost 2 bases, J lost 3 bases, and 22 bases lay in between. In germline, CDR1 is LNHDA, CDR2 SQIVND (reference sequence). CDR3 loop: CASSIIQGNSPHYYGYTF. The CDR3 DNA reads TGTGCCAGTAGTATAATCCAGGGAAACTCTCCCCACTACTATGGCTACACCTTC.

V is TRBV11-2 and J is TRBJ1-1; 9 bases align to TRBD1. The CDR3 covers 15 residues. The germline gives CDR1 SGHAT, CDR2 FQNNGV. J was trimmed by 7 bases and V by 0 bases; bases with no gene match: 6. The CDR3 region has the DNA TGTGCCAGCAGCTTAGATCGGGACAGGGCCCGTGAAGCTTTCTTT. Its protein is CASSLDRDRAREAFF.

V gene TRBV5-1 combines with J gene TRBJ2-1; no clear D. Trimming took 4 bases from V and 6 from J, leaving 8 bases between them. The CDR3 runs 12 residues. Germline lookup yields CDR1 SGHRS and CDR2 YFSETQ. The CDR3 loop reads CASSGPVNEQFF. The CDR3 DNA reads as TGCGCCAGCAGCGGCCCCGTCAATGAGCAGTTCTTC. Full variable domain (remainder filled in from reference TRBV5-1 and TRBJ2-1): KAGVTQTPRYLIKTRGQQVTLSCSPISGHRSVSWYQQTPGQGLQFLFEYFSETQRNKGNFPGRFSGRQFSNSRSEMNVSTLELGDSALYLCASSGPVNEQFFGPGTRLTVL.

This chain uses TRBV28 with TRBJ2-2; TRBD2 agrees at 11 bases. The CDR3 contains 18 residues. The germline CDR1 and CDR2 sequences are MDHEN and SYDVKM. The V segment lost 3 bases and the J segment 1 base; nucleotides outside the gene matches: 7. CDR3: CASSFGGLAVLNTGELFF. The CDR3 nucleotides are TGTGCCAGCAGTTTCGGGGGACTAGCGGTTTTGAACACCGGGGAGCTGTTTTTT.

This clone was observed a few times. The chain has TRBV30 and TRBJ1-3, with a weak D call TRBD1 (5 bases). From germline, CDR1 is GTSNPN and CDR2 SVGIG (reference sequence). Trimming removed 0 bases from V and 3 bases from J, with 12 bases in between. The CDR3 loop spans 15 amino acids. The CDR3 DNA is TGTGCCTGGAGTGTTCTAGGGGTTTATGGAAACACCATATATTTT. It encodes CAWSVLGVYGNTIYF.

The count of this clone is one. The V call is TRBV6-5, the J call TRBJ1-2, with 7 bases fitting TRBD1. The CDR3 runs to 15 residues. Per the germline V gene, CDR1 is MNHEY and CDR2 is SVGAGI. Trimming removed 6 bases from V and 4 bases from J; junction bases left unmatched: 11. CDR3 sequence (DNA): TGTGCCAGCAGACGAACAGAGGACAGGTCCTATGGCTACACCTTC. This codes for CASRRTEDRSYGYTF.

V and J are TRBV7-3 and TRBJ2-3; maybe TRBD2 (6 bases). CDR3 size: 15 residues. Between the trimmed V and J ends, which lost 5 bases and 5 bases, there was a span of 17 bases. Per the germline V gene, CDR1 is SGHTA and CDR2 is FQGTGA. CDR3 bases: TGTGCCAGCAGCCCCAGTGGCGGGAAGGTAGATACGCAGTATTTT. The encoded protein is CASSPSGGKVDTQYF.

V is TRBV12-5 and J is TRBJ1-1; TRBD1 is a possible D gene (6 bases). The CDR3 runs to 14 residues. The germline V gene has CDR1 LGHNT and CDR2 FRNRAP. The V gene lost 5 bases and the J gene lost 6 bases, with 16 bases spanning the gap. This CDR3 is CASGLGGDFPEAFF. In nucleotides, the CDR3 is TGTGCTAGTGGTCTAGGGGGGGACTTCCCTGAAGCTTTCTTT.

V gene TRBV2 combines with J gene TRBJ2-2; 12 bases agree with TRBD1. V lost 8 bases, J lost 6 bases, and 7 bases stayed unmatched. CDR3 length: 15 residues. The germline V gene has CDR1 SNHLY and CDR2 FYNNEI. The CDR3 bases are TGTGCCAGCCAGGGACAGGGGGCGGCCCCCGGGGAGCTGTTTTTT. Residues: CASQGQGAAPGELFF.

The chain combines TRBV28 with TRBJ1-6; D gene uncertain. The germline gives CDR1 MDHEN, CDR2 SYDVKM. Between the trimmed V and J ends, which lost 3 bases and 7 bases, there was a span of 13 bases. The CDR3 has 15 residues. The CDR3 coding sequence is TGTGCCAGCAGTTTTAACGTTTGGGAGAATTCACCCCTCCACTTT. This codes for CASSFNVWENSPLHF.

The chain employs TRBV28 and TRBJ1-3; 12 bases line up with TRBD1. Trimming removed 8 bases from V and 2 bases from J; junction bases left unmatched: 7. The CDR3 runs 16 residues. Germline CDR1 is MDHEN and CDR2 is SYDVKM. The CDR3 reads CASGGTGGRPGNTIYF. For the CDR3, the DNA is TGTGCCAGCGGGGGGACAGGGGGCAGGCCTGGAAACACCATATATTTT. The variable domain in full, completed from reference TRBV28 and TRBJ1-3, reads DVKVTQSSRYLVKRTGEKVFLECVQDMDHENMFWYRQDPGLGLRLIYFSYDVKMKEKGDIPEGYSVSREKKERFSLILESASTNQTSMYLCASGGTGGRPGNTIYFGEGSWLTVV.

The table lists this clone with a count of one. The chain is built from TRBV10-3 and TRBJ2-5; D is perhaps TRBD1 (5 bases). This CDR3 comprises 18 residues. Germline values: CDR1 ENHRY, CDR2 SYGVKD. Trimming left V 0 bases short and J 1 base short, with 18 bases between. The CDR3 loop reads CAISESLVTAGPQETQYF. The CDR3, as DNA: TGTGCCATCAGTGAGTCGCTAGTAACGGCAGGGCCCCAAGAGACCCAGTACTTC.

The chain's CDR3 is CASSPRRRDNEQFF. In nucleotides, the CDR3 is TGTGCCAGCTCACCGCGTAGGAGGGACAATGAGCAGTTCTTC. V is TRBV18 and J is TRBJ2-1, with D possibly being TRBD2 (6 bases). The germline V gene encodes CDR1 KGHSH and CDR2 LQKENI. Trimming took off 3 bases at V and 5 bases at J, with 11 bases between the two ends. This CDR3 comprises 14 residues. Combining the CDR3 with reference TRBV18 and TRBJ2-1 gives the whole variable domain NAGVMQNPRHLVRRRGQEARLRCSPMKGHSHVYWYRQLPEEGLKFMVYLQKENIIDESGMPKERFSAEFPKEGPSILRIQQVVRGDSAAYFCASSPRRRDNEQFFGPGTRLTVL.

V usage is TRBV28 and J usage is TRBJ1-5; D is unclear. V was clipped by 5 bases and J by 4 bases, with 15 bases between them. There are 15 residues in the CDR3. Germline assignment: CDR1 MDHEN and CDR2 SYDVKM. In DNA, the CDR3 is TGTGCCAGCAGTCCCCCCCCAGGAAAAAATCAGCCCCAGCATTTT. Translation: CASSPPPGKNQPQHF.

The chain combines TRBV28 with TRBJ1-6, with 8 nucleotides matching TRBD1. The CDR3 runs to 15 residues. Germline CDR1 reads MDHEN; CDR2 reads SYDVKM. Germline trimming cut 2 bases from V and 10 bases from J; bases unmatched to any gene: 7. CDR3 region: CASSLTQGAGSPLHF. For the CDR3, the DNA is TGTGCCAGCAGTTTAACGCAGGGGGCAGGATCACCCCTCCACTTT.

The J gene is TRBJ2-3, the V gene TRBV10-3; 10 bases fit TRBD2. The CDR3 consists of 16 residues. Germline assignment: CDR1 ENHRY and CDR2 SYGVKD. V lost 3 bases, J lost 4 bases, and 7 bases stayed unmatched. This chain's CDR3 is CAISDAGTSVSDTQYF. CDR3 sequence (DNA): TGTGCCATCAGTGATGCCGGGACTAGCGTCTCAGATACGCAGTATTTT.

V usage is TRBV27 and J usage is TRBJ2-2; TRBD1 agrees at 12 bases. Germline-derived CDR1 and CDR2 are MNHEY and SMNVEV (reference sequence). Trimming took 6 bases from V and 6 from J; bases not matched to a gene: 8. CDR3 length equals 16 residues. The DNA for the CDR3 is TGTGCCAGCAGCTCCCCGGGACAGGGGGCCCCCGGGGAGCTGTTTTTT. It codes for CASSSPGQGAPGELFF.

This chain uses TRBV28 with TRBJ2-3; D perhaps matches TRBD1 (5 bases). CDR3 size: 14 residues. The germline CDR1 and CDR2 sequences are MDHEN and SYDVKM. V was clipped by 7 bases and J by 10 bases, with 21 bases between them. The CDR3, as DNA: TGTGCCAGCACGTTGGGGCCCATTGGGGTTGCGCAGTATTTT. As protein: CASTLGPIGVAQYF.

The rearrangement joins TRBV6-5 to TRBJ1-1; 8 bases are a match to TRBD1. V lost 10 bases and J lost 3; bases outside the gene matches: 10. CDR3 size: 14 residues. CDR1 and CDR2 (germline): MNHEY, SVGAGI. This chain's CDR3 is CATRTGSKDTEAFF. CDR3 sequence (DNA): TGTGCCACCAGGACAGGGAGTAAGGACACTGAAGCTTTCTTT.

The V and J genes are TRBV28 and TRBJ2-3, with D possibly TRBD2 on 6 matching bases. Deletions cut 3 bases from V and 10 bases from J, with 11 bases between. In germline, CDR1 is MDHEN, CDR2 SYDVKM. The CDR3 loop spans 12 amino acids. The CDR3 region is CASSFVGGSQYF. In nucleotides, the CDR3 is TGTGCCAGCAGTTTTGTCGGGGGATCGCAGTATTTT.

This clone appeared a few times. The chain uses TRBV27 and TRBJ2-5; tentative D call: TRBD2 (6 bases). Germline V CDR1 and CDR2: MNHEY, SMNVEV (reference sequence). V lost 5 bases, J lost 2 bases, and 12 bases lay in between. The CDR3 has 14 amino acids. CDR3: CASSPRRAQETQYF. In nucleotides, the CDR3 is TGTGCCAGCAGTCCCCGGAGGGCTCAAGAGACCCAGTACTTC.

The chain links TRBV6-5 to TRBJ2-2, with 11 positions matching TRBD2. V gave up 10 bases and J gave up 4 bases; unmatched junction bases: 5. Germline CDR1 reads MNHEY; CDR2 reads SVGAGI. CDR3 length equals 14 residues. This CDR3 reads CAIKTSGTTGELFF. Here the CDR3 DNA reads TGTGCCATAAAGACTAGCGGGACCACCGGGGAGCTGTTTTTT.

The rearrangement uses TRBV28 and TRBJ2-7; D may be TRBD2 (5 bases). The CDR3 length is 15 residues. CDR1 and CDR2 from the germline V gene are MDHEN and SYDVKM. V was shortened by 3 bases and J by 6 bases, with 18 bases between the two germline ends. CDR3 sequence: CASSLSPGGIGEQYF. CDR3 nucleotide sequence: TGTGCCAGCAGTTTGAGCCCCGGAGGAATCGGCGAGCAGTACTTC.